Below, 15 T cell receptor beta chains from the same sample are listed, as sequenced in a study of cytomegalovirus exposure and HLA in healthy donors. The PCR ran on 60 Vbeta and 13 Jbeta primers. Profiling relied on immunoSEQ multiplex PCR, and the TCRdb table lists in-frame clones only, not all of them. The sample contains tens of thousands of clones, roughly two thirds of which appear only once. Sequencing was performed on PBMCs. The origin of the receptors is a woman in her 50s in good health and CMV-seropositive.

The count of this clone is one. J is TRBJ1-2 and V is TRBV4-1; D is perhaps TRBD1 (6 bases). Germline CDR1 is MGHRA and CDR2 is YSYEKL. Trimming took off 4 bases at V and 5 bases at J, with 17 bases between the two ends. The CDR3 covers 15 residues. The CDR3: CASSPTRTERYGYTF. Here the CDR3 DNA reads TGCGCCAGCAGCCCTACTCGGACAGAAAGATATGGCTACACCTTC.

This clone was counted only a few times. The rearrangement links TRBV15 to TRBJ1-1; D is ambiguous. The germline V gene encodes CDR1 LNHNV and CDR2 YYDKDF (reference sequence). The CDR3 consists of 14 residues. V was trimmed by 0 bases and J by 2 bases, leaving 7 bases between them. This CDR3 reads CATSRDPVNTEAFF. In DNA, the CDR3 is TGTGCCACCAGCAGAGATCCCGTAAACACTGAAGCTTTCTTT.

The chain links TRBV5-5 to TRBJ2-7; 10 bases map to TRBD2. Germline V lookup: CDR1 SGHKS, CDR2 YYEKEE (reference sequence). Trimming removed 3 bases from V and 0 bases from J; junction bases left unmatched: 3. The CDR3 contains 15 residues. CDR3 sequence: CASSSGLAASYEQYF. Written as DNA, the CDR3 is TGTGCCAGCAGCTCTGGACTAGCGGCCTCCTACGAGCAGTACTTC.

The V and J genes are TRBV7-9 and TRBJ2-1; 7 positions match TRBD2. CDR3 length: 13 amino acids. Trimming removed 0 bases from V and 14 bases from J; junction bases left unmatched: 7. Germline CDR1 is SEHNR and CDR2 is FQNEAQ (reference sequence). The CDR3 spells CASSLAGGNLKFF. Written as DNA, the CDR3 is TGTGCCAGCAGCTTAGCCGGGGGGAATTTAAAGTTCTTC.

This sequence joins TRBV9 and TRBJ2-5, with a weak D call TRBD2 (6 bases). This CDR3 has 16 amino acids. Germline assignment: CDR1 SGDLS and CDR2 YYNGEE. Between the trimmed V and J ends, which lost 2 bases and 1 base, there was a span of 15 bases. CDR3 region: CASSVTSLDPQETQYF. The CDR3 bases are TGTGCCAGCAGCGTCACTAGCCTCGACCCCCAAGAGACCCAGTACTTC.

The CDR3: CASSQKRGRDTDTQYF. The CDR3 DNA reads TGTGCCAGCAGCCAGAAGCGGGGGCGGGACACAGATACGCAGTATTTT. The chain carries TRBV4-2 and TRBJ2-3; 8 bases are shared with TRBD2. Germline values: CDR1 LGHNA, CDR2 YNFKEQ. V shed 3 bases, J shed 2 bases, and the junction held 7 bases outside the gene matches. There are 16 residues in the CDR3.

This chain uses TRBV28 with TRBJ1-3; tentative D call: TRBD1 (5 bases). The ends were cut back, 5 bases at V and 0 bases at J, with 14 bases in the middle. The CDR3 has 16 amino acids. The germline CDR1 and CDR2 sequences are MDHEN and SYDVKM. CDR3 DNA sequence: TGTGCCAGCAGTCCCCTAGGGACTCACTCTGGAAACACCATATATTTT. Its translation: CASSPLGTHSGNTIYF.

This chain uses TRBV28 with TRBJ2-3; 9 bases map to TRBD2. J gave up 6 bases and V 6 bases, and 7 bases lay outside the gene matches. The CDR3 contains 14 residues. CDR1 and CDR2 from the germline V gene are MDHEN and SYDVKM. CDR3 in amino acids: CASRRTSEGDTQYF. DNA for the CDR3: TGTGCCAGCAGACGGACTAGCGAGGGCGATACGCAGTATTTT.

This chain links TRBV7-9 with TRBJ1-4, with D perhaps TRBD1 (6 bases). Trimming stripped 0 bases from V and 6 bases from J, with 11 bases between. Germline assignment: CDR1 SEHNR and CDR2 FQNEAQ (reference sequence). The CDR3 spans 15 residues. CDR3 protein: CASSLARDIHEKLFF. In DNA form, the CDR3 reads TGTGCCAGCAGCTTAGCGAGGGACATACATGAAAAACTGTTTTTT.

The chain employs TRBV13 and TRBJ2-4; D might be TRBD1 (6 bases). CDR1 is PRHDT, CDR2 FYEKMQ, per germline (reference sequence). The CDR3 covers 14 residues. V lost 5 bases and J 3 bases, leaving 11 bases between the germline ends. The CDR3 DNA follows: TGTGCCAGCAGCGTCAGGGGAGACAAAAACATTCAGTACTTC. Amino acids: CASSVRGDKNIQYF.

Only a few counts were recorded for this clone. This chain links TRBV5-1 with TRBJ2-1; possible D gene TRBD2, 5 bases. This CDR3 is 15 amino acids long. Germline assignment: CDR1 SGHRS and CDR2 YFSETQ. The ends were cut back, 3 bases at V and 4 bases at J, with 14 bases in the middle. The CDR3 spells CASSSALGRYNEQFF. The DNA for the CDR3 is TGCGCCAGCAGCTCTGCATTAGGGAGATACAATGAGCAGTTCTTC. The full variable domain, in which reference TRBV5-1 and TRBJ2-1 provide the parts outside the CDR3, is KAGVTQTPRYLIKTRGQQVTLSCSPISGHRSVSWYQQTPGQGLQFLFEYFSETQRNKGNFPGRFSGRQFSNSRSEMNVSTLELGDSALYLCASSSALGRYNEQFFGPGTRLTVL.

The chain has TRBV7-8 and TRBJ1-2; 9 positions agree with TRBD1. The CDR3 is made up of 18 amino acids. Germline-derived CDR1 and CDR2 are SGHVS and FQNEAQ. V lost 7 bases, J lost 4 bases, and 19 bases stayed unmatched. The CDR3 DNA is TGTGCCAGCACCTCTTTCGTTGTGGGGACAGGGTATGGCTATGGCTACACCTTC. Encoded protein: CASTSFVVGTGYGYGYTF.

For this clone: A junction boundary mismatches the germline segment, possibly from a read error. The genes are TRBV7-9 and TRBJ1-4; tentatively, D is TRBD1 (6 bases). The CDR3 extends over 16 amino acids. From germline, CDR1 is SEHNR and CDR2 FQNEAQ (reference sequence). The CDR3 region has the DNA TGTTCCAGCAGCTTAGCGCTTCCACAGGGTGGTGAAAAACTGTTTTTT. Its translation: CSSSLALPQGGEKLFF.

The CDR3 DNA sequence: TGTGCCAGCAGCTTTCTAGCCCCCTACGAGCAGTACTTC. Translating it yields CASSFLAPYEQYF. The chain has TRBV7-9 and TRBJ2-5; D is perhaps TRBD2 (5 bases). Judging by the DNA end, TRBJ2-7 fits better; the J call may be wrong. CDR1 is SEHNR, CDR2 FQNEAQ, per germline (reference sequence). The CDR3 loop spans 13 amino acids.

Here the CDR3 reads CASSGPSATDTQYF. The CDR3 DNA sequence: TGTGCCAGCAGCGGTCCTAGCGCCACAGATACGCAGTATTTT. The chain recombines TRBV11-3 with TRBJ2-3; D may be TRBD2 (6 bases). With 5 bases removed from V and 2 bases from J, the gap between germline ends came to 11 bases. Germline V gene sequence: CDR1 SGHNT, CDR2 YENEEA. There are 14 residues in the CDR3.